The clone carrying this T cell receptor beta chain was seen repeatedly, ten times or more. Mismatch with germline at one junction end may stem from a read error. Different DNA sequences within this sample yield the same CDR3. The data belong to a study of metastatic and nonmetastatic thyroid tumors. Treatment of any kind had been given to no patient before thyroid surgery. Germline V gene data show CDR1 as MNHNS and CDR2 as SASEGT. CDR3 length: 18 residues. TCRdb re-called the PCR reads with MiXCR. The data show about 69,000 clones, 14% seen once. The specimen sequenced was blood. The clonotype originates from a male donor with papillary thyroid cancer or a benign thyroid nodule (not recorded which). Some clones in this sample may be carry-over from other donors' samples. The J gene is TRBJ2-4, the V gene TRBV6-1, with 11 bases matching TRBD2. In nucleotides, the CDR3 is TGCGCCAGCAGTGCCGAGACTAGCGGGATGATGGGGCGTAACATTCAGTACTTC. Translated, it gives CASSAETSGMMGRNIQYF.